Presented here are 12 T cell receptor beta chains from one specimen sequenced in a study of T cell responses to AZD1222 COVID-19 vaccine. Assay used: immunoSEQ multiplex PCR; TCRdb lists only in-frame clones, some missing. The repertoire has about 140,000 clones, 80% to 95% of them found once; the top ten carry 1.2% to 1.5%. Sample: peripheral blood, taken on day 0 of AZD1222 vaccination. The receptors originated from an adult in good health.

CDR3 residues: CASSQDWVGHLRGGYTF. The CDR3 DNA reads TGCGCCAGCAGCCAAGATTGGGTGGGACACCTCCGCGGGGGCTACACCTTC. The rearrangement joins TRBV4-1 to TRBJ1-2, with D tentatively TRBD1 (6 bases). CDR1 is MGHRA and CDR2 is YSYEKL in the germline V gene. Between the trimmed V and J ends, which lost 0 bases and 8 bases, there was a span of 22 bases. The length of the CDR3 is 17 residues.

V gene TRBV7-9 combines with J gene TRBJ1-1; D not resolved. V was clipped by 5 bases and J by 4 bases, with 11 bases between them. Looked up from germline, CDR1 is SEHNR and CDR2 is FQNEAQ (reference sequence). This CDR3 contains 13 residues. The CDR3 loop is CASSAVIGTEAFF. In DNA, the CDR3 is TGTGCCAGCAGCGCTGTCATTGGCACTGAAGCTTTCTTT.

The chain's CDR3 is CASSLQGGSYNEQFF. In DNA form, the CDR3 reads TGTGCCAGCAGCTTACAGGGAGGCTCCTACAATGAGCAGTTCTTC. J is TRBJ2-1 and V is TRBV7-2; D is possibly TRBD2 (6 bases). The CDR3 has 15 residues. The germline V gene encodes CDR1 SGHTA and CDR2 FQGNSA. V gave up 2 bases and J gave up 0 bases, with 8 bases separating them.

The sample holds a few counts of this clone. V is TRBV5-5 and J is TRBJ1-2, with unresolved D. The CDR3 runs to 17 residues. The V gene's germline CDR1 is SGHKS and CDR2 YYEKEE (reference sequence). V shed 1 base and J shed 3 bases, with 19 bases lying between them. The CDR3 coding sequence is TGTGCCAGCAGCTTGTGGCTTGCAGAGGTTGATGACTATGGCTACACCTTC. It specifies CASSLWLAEVDDYGYTF.

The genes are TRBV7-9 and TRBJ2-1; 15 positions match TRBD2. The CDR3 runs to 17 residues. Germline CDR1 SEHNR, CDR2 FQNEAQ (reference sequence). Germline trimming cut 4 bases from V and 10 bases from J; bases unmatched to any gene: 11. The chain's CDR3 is CASSSVTGLAGGLEQFF. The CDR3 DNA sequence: TGTGCCAGCAGCTCGGTCACAGGACTAGCGGGGGGGCTGGAGCAGTTCTTC.

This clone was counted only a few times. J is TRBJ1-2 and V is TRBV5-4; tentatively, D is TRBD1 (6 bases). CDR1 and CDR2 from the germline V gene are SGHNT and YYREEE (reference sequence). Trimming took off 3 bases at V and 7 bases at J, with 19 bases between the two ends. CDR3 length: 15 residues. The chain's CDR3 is CASSSRSGADGGYTF. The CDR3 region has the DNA TGTGCCAGCAGCTCGCGTTCAGGGGCGGACGGTGGCTACACCTTC.

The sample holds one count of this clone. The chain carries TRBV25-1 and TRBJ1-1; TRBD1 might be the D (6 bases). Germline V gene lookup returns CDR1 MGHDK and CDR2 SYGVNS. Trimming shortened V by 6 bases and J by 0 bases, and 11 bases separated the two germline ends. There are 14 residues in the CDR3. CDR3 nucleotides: TGTGCCAGCAGGGTGACAGGTATGAACACTGAAGCTTTCTTT. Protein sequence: CASRVTGMNTEAFF. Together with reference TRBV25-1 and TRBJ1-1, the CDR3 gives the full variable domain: EADIYQTPRYLVIGTGKKITLECSQTMGHDKMYWYQQDPGMELHLIHYSYGVNSTEKGDLSSESTVSRIRTEHFPLTLESARPSHTSQYLCASRVTGMNTEAFFGQGTRLTVV.

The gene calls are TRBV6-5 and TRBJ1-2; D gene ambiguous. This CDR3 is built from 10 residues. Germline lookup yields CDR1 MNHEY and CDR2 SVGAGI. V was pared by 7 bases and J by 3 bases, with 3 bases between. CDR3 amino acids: CASKDYGYTF. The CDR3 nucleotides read TGTGCCAGCAAGGACTATGGCTACACCTTC.

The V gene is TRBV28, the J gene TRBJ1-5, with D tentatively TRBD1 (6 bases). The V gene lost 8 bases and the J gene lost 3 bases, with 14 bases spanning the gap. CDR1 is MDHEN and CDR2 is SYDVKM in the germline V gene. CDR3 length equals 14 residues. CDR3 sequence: CASGGGPLNQPQHF. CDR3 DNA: TGTGCCAGCGGGGGGGGGCCGCTCAATCAGCCCCAGCATTTT. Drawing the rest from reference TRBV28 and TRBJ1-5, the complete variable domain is DVKVTQSSRYLVKRTGEKVFLECVQDMDHENMFWYRQDPGLGLRLIYFSYDVKMKEKGDIPEGYSVSREKKERFSLILESASTNQTSMYLCASGGGPLNQPQHFGDGTRLSIL.

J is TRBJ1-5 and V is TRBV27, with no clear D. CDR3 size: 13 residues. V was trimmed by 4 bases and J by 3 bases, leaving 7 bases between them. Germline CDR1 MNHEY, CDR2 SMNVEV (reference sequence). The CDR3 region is CASSYGPNQPQHF. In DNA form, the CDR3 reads TGTGCCAGCAGTTACGGGCCCAATCAGCCCCAGCATTTT.

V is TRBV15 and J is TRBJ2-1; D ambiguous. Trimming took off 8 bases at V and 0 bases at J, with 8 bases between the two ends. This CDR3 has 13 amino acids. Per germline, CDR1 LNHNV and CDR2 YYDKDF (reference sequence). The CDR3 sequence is CATRKSSYNEQFF. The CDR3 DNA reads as TGTGCCACCCGCAAGAGCTCCTACAATGAGCAGTTCTTC.

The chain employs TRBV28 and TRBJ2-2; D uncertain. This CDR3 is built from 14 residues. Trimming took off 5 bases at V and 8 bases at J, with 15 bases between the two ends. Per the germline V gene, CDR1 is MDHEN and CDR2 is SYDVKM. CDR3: CASSPSQYGGELFF. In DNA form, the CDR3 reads TGTGCCAGCAGTCCCTCCCAATATGGAGGGGAGCTGTTTTTT. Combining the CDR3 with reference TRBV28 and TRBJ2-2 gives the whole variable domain DVKVTQSSRYLVKRTGEKVFLECVQDMDHENMFWYRQDPGLGLRLIYFSYDVKMKEKGDIPEGYSVSREKKERFSLILESASTNQTSMYLCASSPSQYGGELFFGEGSRLTVL.